The T cell receptor (beta chain) described here comes from a study of blood T cell repertoires in COVID-19. The data were produced by immunoSEQ multiplex PCR, yet TCRdb's version contains in-frame clones alone and is incomplete. Here the sample spans 150,000 to 200,000 clones, roughly 87% being singletons. V gave up 0 bases and J gave up 3 bases; unmatched junction bases: 8. CDR3 length equals 16 residues. Per the germline V gene, CDR1 is SGHAT and CDR2 is FQNNGV. Sequencing input: peripheral blood. The receptor was isolated from a human donor in a cohort sampled during active COVID-19. The genes are TRBV11-2 and TRBJ2-7; 7 bases are a match to TRBD2. The CDR3 coding sequence is TGTGCCAGCAGCTTAGATTTCGGACTAGGTGTCTACGAGCAGTACTTC. It yields the protein CASSLDFGLGVYEQYF.